The 31 T cell receptor beta chains listed next were all sequenced from one sample in a study of response to subunit inactivated influenza vaccine. Using its own MiXCR run on the RT-PCR reads, TCRdb lists one record per CDR3 protein. The sample has about 800,000 distinct CDR3 sequences; about 20% are singletons. The sample consisted of PBMCs from blood, taken 4 to 6 days after vaccination. All receptors come from a man between 45 and 60 years old who received an inactivated influenza vaccine.

V and J are TRBV5-4 and TRBJ2-3; 7 bases fit TRBD1. This CDR3 spans 16 amino acids. J gave up 1 base and V 1 base, and 6 bases lay outside the gene matches. Germline CDR1 SGHNT, CDR2 YYREEE (reference sequence). The CDR3 nucleotides read TGTGCCAGCAGCTTGCGTCAGGGGGTAGGCACAGATACGCAGTATTTT. Its protein is CASSLRQGVGTDTQYF. Full variable domain (missing parts from reference TRBV5-4 and TRBJ2-3): ETGVTQSPTHLIKTRGQQVTLRCSSQSGHNTVSWYQQALGQGPQFIFQYYREEENGRGNFPPRFSGLQFPNYSSELNVNALELDDSALYLCASSLRQGVGTDTQYFGPGTRLTVL.

The chain couples TRBV6-5 to TRBJ2-5; TRBD2 agrees at 13 bases. Trimming took 4 bases from V and 4 from J; bases not matched to a gene: 6. The V gene's germline CDR1 is MNHEY and CDR2 SVGAGI. CDR3 size: 16 residues. The CDR3 nucleotides are TGTGCCAGCAGTTCTACTAGCGGGAGGGCCGCAGAGACCCAGTACTTC. This translates into CASSSTSGRAAETQYF.

The sample holds many counts of this clonotype. V is TRBV6-2 or TRBV6-3 and J is TRBJ2-7; D is uncertain. Germline loops: CDR1 MNHEY, CDR2 SVGEGT. The V end lost 2 bases, the J end lost 0 bases, and 8 bases lay between the germline ends. The CDR3 runs 14 residues. CDR3 nucleotide sequence: TGTGCCAGCAGTTACGGGCTGACCTCCTACGAGCAGTACTTC. As protein: CASSYGLTSYEQYF.

This clonotype was seen more than once but under ten times. The chain employs TRBV7-2 and TRBJ2-7; tentative D call: TRBD1 (5 bases). With 7 bases removed from V and 4 bases from J, the gap between germline ends came to 14 bases. The germline CDR1 and CDR2 sequences are SGHTA and FQGNSA. The CDR3 is made up of 13 amino acids. CDR3 residues: CASTSRGAYEQYF. Written as DNA, the CDR3 is TGTGCCAGCACCTCCCGTGGGGCGTACGAGCAGTACTTC.

This clonotype came up many times. V is TRBV12-3 or TRBV12-4 and J is TRBJ1-2; the D is unclear. V was clipped by 1 base and J by 1 base, with 7 bases between them. The CDR3 length is 14 residues. CDR3 DNA: TGTGCCAGCAGTTTAGGGCAGTATAACTATGGCTACACCTTC. This sequence encodes CASSLGQYNYGYTF.

The chain links TRBV28 to TRBJ1-2; TRBD1 aligns across 12 bases. The CDR3 loop spans 15 amino acids. Per germline, CDR1 MDHEN and CDR2 SYDVKM. The junction had 10 bases not matched to a gene; V was cut back by 6 bases and J by 8 bases. This chain's CDR3 is CASSPGTGGIYGYTF. The CDR3 coding sequence is TGTGCCAGCAGCCCCGGGACAGGGGGCATTTACGGCTACACCTTC.

This clonotype came up a few times. The chain uses TRBV13 and TRBJ2-5; 8 bases fit TRBD1. The J segment lost 5 bases and the V segment lost 5 bases, leaving 10 bases of the junction unmatched. The germline CDR1 and CDR2 sequences are PRHDT and FYEKMQ (reference sequence). CDR3 size: 15 residues. The CDR3 is CASSHRRTGMETQYF. CDR3 nucleotides: TGTGCCAGCAGCCATCGTCGGACAGGGATGGAGACCCAGTACTTC. The variable domain in full, with the rest retrieved from reference TRBV13 and TRBJ2-5, is AAGVIQSPRHLIKEKRETATLKCYPIPRHDTVYWYQQGPGQDPQFLISFYEKMQSDKGSIPDRFSAQQFSDYHSELNMSSLELGDSALYFCASSHRRTGMETQYFGPGTRLLVL.

This clonotype has more than one count but fewer than ten. V is TRBV6-5 and J is TRBJ2-1; D is perhaps TRBD1 (6 bases). The germline V and J ends were trimmed by 4 bases and 6 bases, with 16 bases remaining between them. Germline loops: CDR1 MNHEY, CDR2 SVGAGI. The CDR3 is 15 residues long. The CDR3 sequence: CASSFTGTIRNEQFF. CDR3 in DNA: TGTGCCAGCAGTTTCACAGGGACCATTCGCAATGAGCAGTTCTTC.

This clonotype came up a few times. The chain recombines TRBV12-3 or TRBV12-4 with TRBJ1-5; D may be TRBD1 (5 bases). The length of the CDR3 is 14 residues. Trimming removed 5 bases at V and 7 bases at J, with 15 bases between. The CDR3 reads CASSATTEKQPQHF. CDR3 sequence (DNA): TGTGCCAGCAGTGCGACGACAGAGAAACAGCCCCAGCATTTT.

This chain connects TRBV9 to TRBJ2-1; TRBD1 aligns across 8 bases. Germline CDR1 reads SGDLS; CDR2 reads YYNGEE. Trimming at V came to 2 bases and at J to 7 bases, leaving 8 bases not matched to a gene. This CDR3 comprises 15 residues. The DNA of the CDR3 is TGTGCCAGCAGCGTTGGACAGGGCCCCTGGAATGAGCAGTTCTTC. It encodes CASSVGQGPWNEQFF.

This clonotype was observed a handful of times. J is TRBJ2-1 and V is TRBV11-2, with D perhaps being TRBD1 or TRBD2 (5 bases each). This CDR3 has 17 amino acids. Trimming took off 2 bases at V and 8 bases at J, with 22 bases between the two ends. The germline gives CDR1 SGHAT, CDR2 FQNNGV. CDR3 nucleotide sequence: TGTGCCAGCAGCTTATTTCTTGGGGGTGGCACTTTGGATGAGCAGTTCTTC. The encoded protein is CASSLFLGGGTLDEQFF.

In its sample, this clonotype was seen a few times. The V call is TRBV20-1, the J call TRBJ2-7; no clear D. Trimming shortened V by 0 bases and J by 3 bases, and 9 bases separated the two germline ends. Germline V gives CDR1 DFQATT, CDR2 SNEGSKA (reference sequence). This CDR3 has 13 amino acids. The CDR3 nucleotides are TGCAGTGCTAGAGATCAGAACGGCTACGAGCAGTACTTC. Translation: CSARDQNGYEQYF.

The rearrangement joins TRBV6-2 or TRBV6-3 to TRBJ2-7, with 9 nucleotides matching TRBD1. V gave up 6 bases and J gave up 3 bases; unmatched junction bases: 9. This CDR3 contains 15 residues. Germline V CDR1 and CDR2: MNHEY, SVGEGT. This CDR3 reads CASRLTGGENYEQYF. Written as DNA, the CDR3 is TGTGCCAGCAGACTTACAGGGGGCGAGAACTACGAGCAGTACTTC.

This sequence joins TRBV12-3 or TRBV12-4 and TRBJ2-7, with 7 bases lining up with TRBD1. The better agreement between TRBJ2-1 and the DNA end casts doubt on the J call. There are 13 residues in the CDR3. CDR3 bases: TGTGCCAGCAGGCTGACAGGGACCTACGAGCAGTTCTTC. Translating it yields CASRLTGTYEQFF.

The rearrangement uses TRBV7-9 and TRBJ2-1; D is ambiguous. The germline CDR1 and CDR2 sequences are SEHNR and FQNEAQ (reference sequence). The CDR3 has 15 residues. The V and J ends lost 5 bases and 3 bases respectively, with 14 bases between them. CDR3 coding DNA: TGTGCCAGCAGCCGGGTCGAAAGCCACTACAATGAGCAGTTCTTC. Translating gives CASSRVESHYNEQFF.

This clonotype was detected only a few times. The CDR3 protein is CSASGANRNTGELFF. For the CDR3, the DNA is TGCAGTGCTAGTGGGGCGAATCGAAACACCGGGGAGCTGTTTTTT. This rearrangement joins TRBV20-1 to TRBJ2-2; TRBD1 is a possible D gene (5 bases). CDR3 size: 15 residues. Germline V gene sequence: CDR1 DFQATT, CDR2 SNEGSKA (reference sequence). Trimming pared 3 bases from V and 2 bases from J, leaving 13 bases between.

There are a few counts of this clonotype. This sequence joins TRBV4-3 and TRBJ2-5; TRBD1 agrees at 8 bases. The CDR3 loop spans 15 amino acids. The ends lost 1 base at V and 5 bases at J; junction bases unmatched: 6. Germline CDR1 and CDR2: LGHNA and YSLEER. CDR3 loop: CASSQGNRGRETQYF. CDR3 bases: TGCGCCAGCAGCCAAGGGAACAGGGGGAGGGAGACCCAGTACTTC.

This clonotype was found a few times. This chain links TRBV12-3 or TRBV12-4 with TRBJ2-2; TRBD2 matches 10 bases. The CDR3 is 15 amino acids. The trim removed 2 bases at V and 7 bases at J, leaving 4 bases unmatched. The CDR3 bases are TGTGCCAGCAGTTTAACCCAGCGGGGGGGCGGGGAGCTGTTTTTT. Translation: CASSLTQRGGGELFF.

In this sample, this clonotype turned up a few times. CDR3 DNA sequence: TGCGCCAGCAGCTTGACTAGCGGGATTGGAACCGGGGAGCTGTTTTTT. It encodes CASSLTSGIGTGELFF. V and J are TRBV5-1 and TRBJ2-2, with 10 positions matching TRBD2. Germline values: CDR1 SGHRS, CDR2 YFSETQ. This CDR3 spans 16 amino acids. J lost 5 bases, V lost 1 base, and 5 bases had no gene match. The full variable domain, completed using reference TRBV5-1 and TRBJ2-2, is KAGVTQTPRYLIKTRGQQVTLSCSPISGHRSVSWYQQTPGQGLQFLFEYFSETQRNKGNFPGRFSGRQFSNSRSEMNVSTLELGDSALYLCASSLTSGIGTGELFFGEGSRLTVL.

This chain joins TRBV18 and TRBJ2-3; the D is unclear. The CDR3 has 13 residues. V was trimmed by 4 bases and J by 2 bases, leaving 7 bases between them. In germline, CDR1 is KGHSH, CDR2 LQKENI. The CDR3 loop reads CASSHGNTDTQYF. The CDR3 DNA is TGTGCCAGCTCACACGGTAACACAGATACGCAGTATTTT. Variable domain in full (rest from reference TRBV18 and TRBJ2-3): NAGVMQNPRHLVRRRGQEARLRCSPMKGHSHVYWYRQLPEEGLKFMVYLQKENIIDESGMPKERFSAEFPKEGPSILRIQQVVRGDSAAYFCASSHGNTDTQYFGPGTRLTVL.

The gene calls are TRBV20-1 and TRBJ2-1; maybe TRBD1 (5 bases). Germline CDR1 reads DFQATT; CDR2 reads SNEGSKA (reference sequence). V was pared by 7 bases and J by 7 bases, with 17 bases between. This CDR3 is 13 amino acids long. Here the CDR3 reads CSGWGRRLNEQFF. The CDR3 DNA is TGCAGTGGGTGGGGCCGAAGGTTGAATGAGCAGTTCTTC.

The chain joins TRBV29-1 to TRBJ2-1, with TRBD2 identical over 8 bases. Germline-derived CDR1 and CDR2 are SQVTM and ANQGSEA. V lost 6 bases and J lost 3; bases outside the gene matches: 10. The CDR3 covers 15 residues. The CDR3 DNA is TGCAGCGTCCTCCCCGACAGCGGGAGCTACAATGAGCAGTTCTTC. The encoded protein is CSVLPDSGSYNEQFF.

This clonotype was counted between two and nine times. The V call is TRBV5-6, the J call TRBJ2-1; 9 nucleotides align to TRBD2. V shed 2 bases, J shed 13 bases, and the junction held 4 bases outside the gene matches. The germline CDR1 and CDR2 sequences are SGHDT and YYEEEE. This CDR3 has 12 residues. As DNA, the CDR3 is TGTGCCAGCAGCTTCGGCGGGAGGGTACAGTTCTTC. This translates into CASSFGGRVQFF.

V gene TRBV20-1 combines with J gene TRBJ2-1, with TRBD2 matching 7 bases. This CDR3 spans 15 amino acids. Germline trimming cut 5 bases from V and 4 bases from J; bases unmatched to any gene: 11. Germline V gene lookup returns CDR1 DFQATT and CDR2 SNEGSKA (reference sequence). In DNA, the CDR3 is TGCAGTGCTCCCAACCCGGGACTACAATACAATGAGCAGTTCTTC. Its translation is CSAPNPGLQYNEQFF.

The chain employs TRBV7-2 and TRBJ2-1; D is uncertain. The CDR3 consists of 13 residues. CDR1 SGHTA and CDR2 FQGNSA come from the germline V gene. V gave up 2 bases and J gave up 7 bases, with 9 bases separating them. The CDR3, as DNA: TGTGCCAGCAGCTTAATCGCCGGGAATGAGCAGTTCTTC. This gives the protein CASSLIAGNEQFF.

The chain employs TRBV15 and TRBJ2-1; 7 bases align to TRBD2. The V segment lost 0 bases and the J segment 7 bases; nucleotides outside the gene matches: 9. The length of the CDR3 is 16 residues. In germline, CDR1 is LNHNV, CDR2 YYDKDF (reference sequence). Here the CDR3 DNA reads TGTGCCACCAGCAGAGATAGGGGTAGCGGGTTTAATGAGCAGTTCTTC. Encoded protein: CATSRDRGSGFNEQFF.

This clonotype was seen more than once but under ten times. The chain links TRBV10-3 to TRBJ2-7; D is ambiguous. The CDR3 runs to 16 residues. V lost 5 bases, J lost 0 bases, and 17 bases lay in between. CDR1 is ENHRY, CDR2 SYGVKD, per germline. The CDR3 loop is CAISIAAGASSYEQYF. The CDR3 coding sequence is TGTGCCATCAGTATCGCTGCCGGCGCAAGCTCCTACGAGCAGTACTTC.

The chain uses TRBV5-1 and TRBJ2-3; tentatively, D is TRBD2 (6 bases). The length of the CDR3 is 16 residues. V dropped 3 bases and J dropped 2 bases, with 16 bases sitting between them. The germline CDR1 and CDR2 sequences are SGHRS and YFSETQ. The CDR3 nucleotides read TGCGCCAGCAGCTCCTCCTTGGCGGGGACCACAGATACGCAGTATTTT. Its protein product is CASSSSLAGTTDTQYF.

V is TRBV11-2 and J is TRBJ2-7; 10 bases line up with TRBD2. CDR1 is SGHAT, CDR2 FQNNGV, per germline. The CDR3 totals 17 residues. Germline trimming cut 1 base from V and 2 bases from J; bases unmatched to any gene: 8. CDR3 nucleotide sequence: TGTGCCAGCAGCTTAGTTGGGGCGGGACTAGCGACCTACGAGCAGTACTTC. Protein: CASSLVGAGLATYEQYF.

The gene calls are TRBV5-1 and TRBJ2-3; 14 nucleotides match TRBD2. V dropped 3 bases and J dropped 3; count of bases not matched to a gene: 9. The CDR3 runs 18 residues. Germline V gene data show CDR1 as SGHRS and CDR2 as YFSETQ. CDR3 coding DNA: TGCGCCAGCAGCTGGCGAGGGACTAGCGGGAGACCGACAGATACGCAGTATTTT. Its translation: CASSWRGTSGRPTDTQYF.

This clonotype was seen a few times. The genes are TRBV20-1 and TRBJ2-7, with D tentatively TRBD1 (6 bases). From germline, CDR1 is DFQATT and CDR2 SNEGSKA (reference sequence). Trimming shortened V by 6 bases and J by 3 bases, and 12 bases separated the two germline ends. The CDR3 totals 12 residues. The CDR3 DNA is TGCAGTGCAAGGGACAACAACTACGAGCAGTACTTC. Residues: CSARDNNYEQYF.